One sample yielded the 28 T cell receptor beta chains listed below, sequenced in a study of human T cells and chemical hapten exposure (dated by TCRdb to about 2021). Explained via the paper, the time point label denotes: pre-sensitization, week 0. The sample's treatment or condition label, decoded: therapeutic diphenylcyclopropenone sensitization with weekly scalp DPC. Libraries were built with RACE. Data came from a NextSeq 500. In TCRdb, the public reads were trimmed at Q25 with fastp and aligned with MiXCR, with productive beta chains retained. Rows are combined by CDR3 protein, so each entry shows the most common genes and DNA. The sample table holds 95,000 to 100,000 distinct CDR3 sequences, of which roughly a tenth were seen once. The ten largest clones add up to around 3.3% of the sample. Here the sequenced sample was whole blood, taken in connection with sensitization to the hapten diphenylcyclopropenone (DPC). The receptors here all came from a woman aged 55-70 years with alopecia areata. Some clones in this sample may be carry-over from other donors' samples.

This clonotype showed up many times. This chain joins TRBV2 and TRBJ2-5, with D unclear. In germline, CDR1 is SNHLY, CDR2 FYNNEI. The CDR3 loop spans 13 amino acids. V was trimmed by 6 bases and J by 0 bases, leaving 8 bases between them. The CDR3 DNA follows: TGTGCCAGCAGCCGCGGATACCAAGAGACCCAGTACTTC. Residues: CASSRGYQETQYF.

Worth noting for this clonotype: This may come from a read error, since a much larger clone is one base off. The chain is built from TRBV5-6 and TRBJ2-1; D is possibly TRBD1 or TRBD2 (5 bases each). The CDR3 contains 13 residues. Looked up from germline, CDR1 is SGHDT and CDR2 is YYEEEE. The ends were cut back, 5 bases at V and 6 bases at J, with 12 bases in the middle. CDR3 coding DNA: TGTGCCAGCAGAAGCGGACATGGCAATGAGCAGTTCTTC. It yields the protein CASRSGHGNEQFF.

This clonotype was observed many times. J is TRBJ1-2 and V is TRBV4-1, with 7 bases aligning to TRBD1. Germline V gene data show CDR1 as MGHRA and CDR2 as YSYEKL. The CDR3 has 13 amino acids. Losses at the gene ends were 4 bases for V and 3 bases for J; bases not matched to a gene: 2. CDR3 protein: CASSLTGDYGYTF. The CDR3 bases are TGCGCCAGCAGCCTTACAGGGGACTATGGCTACACCTTC.

The sample holds many counts of this clonotype. CDR3 sequence reads: CASRRTGKTEQFF. CDR3 in DNA: TGTGCCAGCAGACGGACTGGGAAGACGGAGCAGTTCTTC. This rearrangement joins TRBV2 to TRBJ2-1; D is perhaps TRBD2 (5 bases). The length of the CDR3 is 13 residues. The V end was cut by 6 bases, the J end by 10 bases, with 16 bases between. CDR1 and CDR2 (germline): SNHLY, FYNNEI.

The chain employs TRBV20-1 and TRBJ1-2, with D tentatively TRBD1 (5 bases). The V and J ends lost 2 bases and 3 bases respectively, with 16 bases between them. This CDR3 is built from 15 residues. The germline CDR1 and CDR2 sequences are DFQATT and SNEGSKA (reference sequence). The CDR3 spells CSARRPSGAYYGYTF. The CDR3 nucleotides are TGCAGTGCTAGACGGCCAAGCGGGGCCTACTATGGCTACACCTTC.

This clonotype was counted ten times or more. The chain is built from TRBV9 and TRBJ1-2, with 7 bases lining up with TRBD1. The CDR3 has 13 amino acids. Losses at the gene ends were 3 bases for V and 6 bases for J; bases not matched to a gene: 5. The V gene's germline CDR1 is SGDLS and CDR2 YYNGEE. The CDR3 spells CASSAQGQNGYTF. DNA of the CDR3: TGTGCCAGCAGCGCACAGGGGCAGAATGGCTACACCTTC.

This clonotype was found a few times. The genes are TRBV9 and TRBJ2-2, with 9 bases aligning to TRBD2. V was clipped by 3 bases and J by 7 bases; unmatched bases: 10. The CDR3 consists of 16 residues. Germline V gene lookup returns CDR1 SGDLS and CDR2 YYNGEE. The CDR3 loop is CASSAAGTSRGGELFF. CDR3 DNA sequence: TGTGCCAGCAGCGCGGCAGGGACTAGCCGTGGCGGGGAGCTGTTTTTT.

The sample holds a few counts of this clonotype. The V call is TRBV5-1, the J call TRBJ2-1, with a possible D match to TRBD2 (5 bases). The germline gives CDR1 SGHRS, CDR2 YFSETQ. This CDR3 is 14 amino acids long. Trimming removed 0 bases at V and 8 bases at J, with 12 bases between. Here the CDR3 reads CASSLELVKHEQFF. For the CDR3, the DNA is TGCGCCAGCAGCTTGGAACTAGTAAAACATGAGCAGTTCTTC.

In its sample, this clonotype was seen many times. The chain recombines TRBV15 with TRBJ1-1, with D unresolved. The CDR3 consists of 13 residues. Germline CDR1 reads LNHNV; CDR2 reads YYDKDF (reference sequence). The V end lost 3 bases, the J end lost 1 base, and 6 bases lay between the germline ends. CDR3 amino acids: CATSSQENTEAFF. As DNA, the CDR3 is TGTGCCACCAGCAGCCAGGAGAACACTGAAGCTTTCTTT.

This clonotype was seen only once. The junction shows a germline mismatch at one end, possibly a read error. The chain is built from TRBV5-1 and TRBJ2-5; D gene uncertain. CDR1 and CDR2 (germline): SGHRS, YFSETQ. The CDR3 extends over 14 amino acids. This CDR3 is CASSLGNSQETRYF. The CDR3 coding sequence is TGCGCCAGCAGCTTGGGTAACAGCCAAGAGACCCGGTACTTC.

The gene calls are TRBV30 and TRBJ2-7; perhaps TRBD1 as D (6 bases). The CDR3 contains 14 residues. The ends were cut back, 4 bases at V and 6 bases at J, with 19 bases in the middle. CDR1 and CDR2 (germline): GTSNPN, SVGIG (reference sequence). CDR3: CAWTAGGRGIEQYF. CDR3 DNA: TGTGCCTGGACTGCTGGTGGCAGGGGCATCGAGCAGTACTTC.

The V call is TRBV10-3, the J call TRBJ1-5; D not resolved. The CDR3 consists of 14 residues. Germline CDR1 reads ENHRY; CDR2 reads SYGVKD. V lost 0 bases to trimming and J lost 4 bases, with 7 bases between them. In nucleotides, the CDR3 is TGTGCCATCAGTGAGTCCCAGGAAAATCAGCCCCAGCATTTT. Translated, it gives CAISESQENQPQHF.

This clonotype was seen a few times. The V gene is TRBV5-4, the J gene TRBJ1-2, with D uncertain. Trimming cost V 1 base and J 4 bases, with 14 bases left between them. CDR3 length: 15 amino acids. Germline assignment: CDR1 SGHNT and CDR2 YYREEE (reference sequence). CDR3 in amino acids: CASSLQTPLSYGYTF. CDR3 in DNA: TGTGCCAGCAGCTTGCAGACACCACTTAGCTATGGCTACACCTTC.

This clonotype was observed at least ten times. The CDR3 sequence is CSAPPRTGGDTQYF. CDR3 nucleotide sequence: TGCAGTGCTCCGCCCCGGACGGGGGGAGATACGCAGTATTTT. The J gene is TRBJ2-3, the V gene TRBV20-1; 7 nucleotides agree with TRBD2. Germline assignment: CDR1 DFQATT and CDR2 SNEGSKA (reference sequence). The trim removed 5 bases at V and 5 bases at J, leaving 10 bases unmatched. The CDR3 runs to 14 residues.

This clonotype appeared many times. V and J are TRBV7-9 and TRBJ2-5, with a weak D call TRBD1 (6 bases). Germline V gives CDR1 SEHNR, CDR2 FQNEAQ (reference sequence). This CDR3 contains 14 residues. Trimming stripped 5 bases from V and 0 bases from J, with 10 bases between. The CDR3 protein is CASSITGHQETQYF. In DNA, the CDR3 is TGTGCCAGCAGCATTACAGGGCACCAAGAGACCCAGTACTTC.

The V call is TRBV29-1, the J call TRBJ2-5; maybe TRBD1 (5 bases). This CDR3 spans 13 amino acids. Germline loops: CDR1 SQVTM, CDR2 ANQGSEA. V gave up 3 bases and J gave up 2 bases, with 10 bases separating them. The CDR3 nucleotides read TGCAGCGTTGAGGGTGACAGACAAGAGACCCAGTACTTC. It codes for CSVEGDRQETQYF. The full variable domain, its missing parts supplied by reference TRBV29-1 and TRBJ2-5, is SAVISQKPSRDICQRGTSLTIQCQVDSQVTMMFWYRQQPGQSLTLIATANQGSEATYESGFVIDKFPISRPNLTFSTLTVSNMSPEDSSIYLCSVEGDRQETQYFGPGTRLLVL.

This sequence joins TRBV5-5 and TRBJ1-5; D remains ambiguous. Trimming shortened V by 2 bases and J by 6 bases, and 15 bases separated the two germline ends. Germline-derived CDR1 and CDR2 are SGHKS and YYEKEE (reference sequence). This CDR3 spans 15 amino acids. In nucleotides, the CDR3 is TGTGCCAGCAGCTTAGGGTATGGATCTAGTCAGCCCCAGCATTTT. Translated, it gives CASSLGYGSSQPQHF.

This clonotype was detected ten times or more. CDR3 bases: TGTGCCAGCAGCCCGAGGGGAAACACCATATATTTT. It specifies CASSPRGNTIYF. This chain links TRBV12-3 or TRBV12-4 with TRBJ1-3; D is ambiguous. Trimming pared 6 bases from V and 4 bases from J, leaving 7 bases between. CDR3 length: 12 residues.

The table lists this clonotype with a few counts. The rearrangement uses TRBV7-8 and TRBJ2-1; D may be TRBD2 (6 bases). Trimming left V 1 base short and J 10 bases short, with 20 bases between. The CDR3 covers 16 residues. Germline-derived CDR1 and CDR2 are SGHVS and FQNEAQ. CDR3 coding DNA: TGTGCCAGCAGCTTAGGATCGCGGGCTAGCGCTGAGGAGCAGTTCTTC. It translates to CASSLGSRASAEEQFF. Based on the CDR3 plus reference TRBV7-8 and TRBJ2-1, the full variable domain is GAGVSQSPRYKVAKRGQDVALRCDPISGHVSLFWYQQALGQGPEFLTYFQNEAQLDKSGLPSDRFFAERPEGSVSTLKIQRTQQEDSAVYLCASSLGSRASAEEQFFGPGTRLTVL.

The table lists this clonotype with many counts. This chain links TRBV9 with TRBJ2-1; 8 bases agree with TRBD1. CDR1 is SGDLS and CDR2 is YYNGEE in the germline V gene. J gave up 8 bases and V 1 base, and 5 bases lay outside the gene matches. This CDR3 has 14 residues. This CDR3 reads CASSVSSGGHEQFF. The CDR3 DNA sequence: TGTGCCAGCAGCGTATCCTCAGGGGGCCATGAGCAGTTCTTC.

This clonotype occurred a few times. The genes are TRBV19 and TRBJ2-1; TRBD2 is a possible D gene (6 bases). With 7 bases removed from V and 3 bases from J, the gap between germline ends came to 16 bases. CDR3 size: 15 residues. CDR1 is LNHDA, CDR2 SQIVND, per germline (reference sequence). The CDR3 DNA sequence: TGTGCCAGTAAGGTGGAGGGCTTGGGCTACAATGAGCAGTTCTTC. Translation: CASKVEGLGYNEQFF.

This clonotype was seen ten or more times. The chain couples TRBV11-2 to TRBJ1-1; D unresolved. In germline, CDR1 is SGHAT, CDR2 FQNNGV. The CDR3 totals 13 residues. V was shortened by 4 bases and J by 2 bases, with 8 bases between the two germline ends. CDR3 bases: TGTGCCAGCAGCTCTAGCGTCAACACTGAAGCTTTCTTT. Translating gives CASSSSVNTEAFF.

The rearrangement joins TRBV20-1 to TRBJ2-2, with D possibly called TRBD1 or TRBD2 (5 bases each). Germline values: CDR1 DFQATT, CDR2 SNEGSKA (reference sequence). The CDR3 contains 16 residues. Trimming shortened V by 6 bases and J by 1 base, and 18 bases separated the two germline ends. CDR3 residues: CSAIPGRRLNTGELFF. The CDR3 DNA reads TGCAGTGCAATTCCGGGGCGGCGGCTGAACACCGGGGAGCTGTTTTTT.

The chain employs TRBV5-4 and TRBJ1-2; D perhaps matches TRBD1 (5 bases). V was cut by 0 bases and J by 8 bases, with 14 bases left in between. Germline V lookup: CDR1 SGHNT, CDR2 YYREEE (reference sequence). The CDR3 runs 14 residues. The chain's CDR3 is CASSLAQGSWGYTF. CDR3 nucleotide sequence: TGTGCCAGCAGCTTGGCGCAGGGCTCTTGGGGCTACACCTTC.

In this sample, this clonotype turned up many times. This rearrangement joins TRBV29-1 to TRBJ1-1, with D unresolved. Trimming pared 6 bases from V and 5 bases from J, leaving 16 bases between. The germline CDR1 and CDR2 sequences are SQVTM and ANQGSEA. This CDR3 contains 13 residues. CDR3 nucleotide sequence: TGCAGCGTCTTGGGCCGCCGGGAAACTGAAGCTTTCTTT. Translated: CSVLGRRETEAFF.

This clonotype was recorded many times. The CDR3 nucleotides are TGTGCCAGCAAAATCCAAGGGGGAGAGACCCAGTACTTC. It translates to CASKIQGGETQYF. V gene TRBV27 combines with J gene TRBJ2-5; TRBD1 is a possible D gene (6 bases). V lost 7 bases and J lost 4, with 13 bases in between. The CDR3 consists of 13 residues. CDR1 is MNHEY, CDR2 SMNVEV, per germline (reference sequence).

At least ten counts were recorded for this clonotype. The chain recombines TRBV5-1 with TRBJ1-3, with TRBD1 matching over 8 bases. V trimming: 3 bases; J trimming: 1 base; junction bases outside the gene matches: 3. The CDR3 sequence is 15 residues long. Germline CDR1 reads SGHRS; CDR2 reads YFSETQ. As DNA, the CDR3 is TGCGCCAGCAGCTCACAGGGGGGATCTGGAAACACCATATATTTT. Its protein is CASSSQGGSGNTIYF.

This clonotype came up many times. The gene calls are TRBV6-5 and TRBJ2-7, with TRBD1 identical over 8 bases. Germline V gives CDR1 MNHEY, CDR2 SVGAGI. This CDR3 has 17 residues. J was trimmed by 2 bases and V by 4 bases; bases with no gene match: 13. The CDR3 DNA is TGTGCCAGCAGTTTCACAATACCGGGACAGGTCCCCTACGAGCAGTACTTC. This codes for CASSFTIPGQVPYEQYF.